The rows below give T cell receptor beta chains drawn from one sample of a study of blood T cell repertoires in COVID-19. Some clones are missing from TCRdb's copy, which holds only in-frame ones; the method was immunoSEQ multiplex PCR. The sample lists about 190,000 clones; 89% were seen once. The sample consisted of peripheral blood. These receptors were collected from a man aged 35-49 years with acute or convalescent COVID-19. Each CDR3 is given with its conserved first and last residue. The D gene is left open where the match is weak. The listing skips clone size in some rows; elsewhere it reads once, few, many or a size class.

J gene,D gene,V gene,clone size,CDR3 protein,CDR3 DNA
TRBJ2-1,.,TRBV7-8,.,CASSLDRGGRNEQFF,TGTGCCAGCAGCTTAGACCGGGGAGGTAGGAATGAGCAGTTCTTC
TRBJ1-1,TRBD1,TRBV5-1,few,CASSLGGQMNTEAFF,TGCGCCAGCAGCCTTGGGGGACAGATGAACACTGAAGCTTTCTTT
TRBJ2-3,.,TRBV30,.,CACQGRDTQYF,TGTGCCTGTCAGGGTAGAGATACGCAGTATTTT
TRBJ1-5,TRBD1,TRBV18,.,CASSSGTGMGVMNQPQHF,TGTGCCAGCTCGTCCGGGACAGGGATGGGGGTAATGAATCAGCCCCAGCATTTT
TRBJ1-5,.,TRBV7-2,.,CASSGGTPGQPQHF,TGTGCCAGCAGTGGAGGGACCCCCGGACAGCCCCAGCATTTT
TRBJ2-5,TRBD2,TRBV6-5,.,CASSYSTSGVQETQYF,TGTGCCAGCAGTTACTCGACTAGCGGGGTACAAGAGACCCAGTACTTC
TRBJ1-2,TRBD1,TRBV27,once,CASSLSGQGDYGYTF,TGTGCCAGCAGTTTATCGGGGCAGGGGGACTATGGCTACACCTTC
TRBJ1-4,.,TRBV7-2,.,CASSLVARGEEKLFF,TGTGCCAGCAGCCTCGTGGCCAGGGGTGAAGAAAAACTGTTTTTT
TRBJ2-7,.,TRBV4-1,.,CASSQDTGGGLLSYEQYF,TGCGCCAGCAGCCAAGATACAGGCGGGGGCCTCCTGTCCTACGAGCAGTACTTC
TRBJ1-1,TRBD1,TRBV6-5,.,CASSYLGQGVTEAFF,TGTGCCAGCAGTTACCTAGGACAGGGTGTAACTGAAGCTTTCTTT
TRBJ1-1,TRBD1,TRBV6-6,.,CASSPGQGFFAFF,TGTGCCAGCAGCCCTGGACAGGGCTTCTTTGCTTTCTTT
TRBJ1-4,.,TRBV29-1,once,CSVERGPDEKLFF,TGCAGCGTTGAAAGGGGTCCGGATGAAAAACTGTTTTTT
TRBJ2-1,TRBD1,TRBV18,.,CASSPRQGGYNEQFF,TGTGCCAGCTCACCAAGACAGGGGGGGTACAATGAGCAGTTCTTC
TRBJ2-7,.,TRBV4-1,.,CASSQTRYYEQYF,TGCGCCAGCAGCCAAACGAGATACTACGAGCAGTACTTC
TRBJ2-7,TRBD1,TRBV5-1,.,CASRPGTGSYEQYF,TGCGCCAGCAGGCCCGGGACAGGGTCCTACGAGCAGTACTTC
TRBJ1-4,.,TRBV6-5,.,CASSNRRGGEKLFF,TGTGCCAGCAGTAACCGGCGGGGGGGTGAAAAACTGTTTTTT
TRBJ2-2,.,TRBV7-9,.,CASSPTAPGTGELFF,TGTGCCAGCAGCCCCACGGCCCCGGGAACCGGGGAGCTGTTTTTT
TRBJ1-5,.,TRBV2,.,CASSEGQNQPQHF,TGTGCCAGCAGTGAAGGGCAGAATCAGCCCCAGCATTTT
TRBJ2-2,.,TRBV29-1,.,CSVVGENTGELFF,TGCAGCGTTGTTGGAGAGAACACCGGGGAGCTGTTTTTT
TRBJ1-1,.,TRBV14,few,CASSQITGWGAEAFF,TGTGCCAGCAGCCAAATCACAGGGTGGGGCGCTGAAGCTTTCTTT
TRBJ1-5,.,TRBV11-2,.,CASSIDGNQPQHF,TGTGCCAGCAGCATCGACGGGAATCAGCCCCAGCATTTT
TRBJ1-6,TRBD1,TRBV5-1,.,CASSETGMDSYNSPLHF,TGCGCCAGCAGCGAGACAGGGATGGACTCCTATAATTCACCCCTCCACTTT
TRBJ2-7,.,TRBV7-8,once,CASSLGGASEQYF,TGTGCCAGCAGCTTAGGGGGAGCATCCGAGCAGTACTTC
TRBJ1-2,.,TRBV7-6,.,CAIVDYGYTF,TGTGCCATAGTAGACTATGGCTACACCTTC
TRBJ1-2,TRBD1,TRBV9,.,CASSAGQGVYGYTF,TGTGCCAGCAGCGCGGGACAGGGCGTCTATGGCTACACCTTC
TRBJ1-4,.,TRBV15,few,CATSRNRNEKLFF,TGTGCCACCAGCAGAAACAGGAATGAAAAACTGTTTTTT
TRBJ2-2,TRBD1,TRBV30,.,CAWMGQFTGELFF,TGTGCCTGGATGGGACAGTTCACCGGGGAGCTGTTTTTT
TRBJ1-6,.,TRBV11-2,.,CASSLTQTGSAPLHF,TGTGCCAGCAGCTTAACCCAGACGGGGTCGGCACCCCTCCACTTT
TRBJ2-3,TRBD1,TRBV7-9,.,CASSHRGADTQYF,TGTGCCAGCAGCCACAGGGGGGCCGATACGCAGTATTTT
TRBJ1-3,TRBD1,TRBV4-3,.,CASSQGDRMGNTIYF,TGCGCCAGCAGCCAAGGGGACAGGATGGGAAACACCATATATTTT
TRBJ1-4,.,TRBV2,.,CASSEIKLGSNEKLFF,TGTGCCAGCAGTGAGATCAAACTGGGGAGTAATGAAAAACTGTTTTTT
TRBJ1-1,.,TRBV18,.,CASSPRVTEAFF,TGTGCCAGCTCACCCCGAGTCACTGAAGCTTTCTTT
TRBJ2-3,TRBD2,TRBV3-1/TRBV3-2,.,CASSQWGGNMVGDTQYF,TGTGCCAGCAGCCAATGGGGGGGTAACATGGTGGGAGATACGCAGTATTTT
TRBJ1-4,.,TRBV27,.,CASSSPANEKLFF,TGTGCCAGCAGTAGTCCAGCGAATGAAAAACTGTTTTTT
TRBJ1-3,TRBD1,TRBV14,.,CASSRDMGQHSGNTIYF,TGTGCCAGCAGCAGAGATATGGGACAGCACTCTGGAAACACCATATATTTT
TRBJ1-3,.,TRBV9,.,CASSPGGHSGNTIYF,TGTGCCAGCAGCCCCGGCGGTCACTCTGGAAACACCATATATTTT
TRBJ2-7,.,TRBV11-3,.,CASSLDIGYEQYF,TGTGCCAGCAGCTTAGACATCGGGTACGAGCAGTACTTC
TRBJ2-7,.,TRBV30,.,CAWSVRVGSYEQYF,TGTGCCTGGAGTGTCAGGGTGGGGTCCTACGAGCAGTACTTC
TRBJ1-6,.,TRBV30,.,CAWSGGHWNSPLHF,TGTGCCTGGAGCGGGGGGCACTGGAATTCACCCCTCCACTTT
TRBJ2-7,TRBD2,TRBV11-1,.,CASSRFPGLVGYEQYF,TGTGCCAGCAGCCGATTCCCGGGACTAGTTGGCTACGAGCAGTACTTC
TRBJ2-3,TRBD2,TRBV6-2/TRBV6-3,.,CASSTAFGLAARTDTQYF,TGTGCCAGCAGCACTGCCTTCGGACTAGCGGCACGCACAGATACGCAGTATTTT
TRBJ1-2,.,TRBV6-1,.,CASSEALSQPPPGF,TGTGCCAGCAGTGAAGCGCTCTCCCAGCCGCCTCCGGGTTTC
TRBJ2-3,TRBD2,TRBV6-6,.,CASRTSGTDTQYF,TGTGCCAGCAGGACTAGCGGCACAGATACGCAGTATTTT
TRBJ1-5,TRBD1,TRBV3-1/TRBV3-2,.,CASSQTGVGDQPQHF,TGTGCCAGCAGCCAGACAGGGGTGGGGGATCAGCCCCAGCATTTT
TRBJ1-6,TRBD1,TRBV2,.,CASSPDRVYNSPLHF,TGTGCCAGCAGTCCGGACAGGGTCTATAATTCACCCCTCCACTTT
TRBJ2-2,.,TRBV7-9,.,CASSPRGGLSLKGGELFF,TGTGCCAGCAGCCCGCGAGGTGGACTTTCCCTCAAGGGCGGGGAGCTGTTTTTT
TRBJ2-3,TRBD2,TRBV27,.,CASSLFGGAADTQYF,TGTGCCAGCAGTTTATTCGGGGGGGCCGCAGATACGCAGTATTTT
TRBJ1-5,.,TRBV7-2,.,CASSLGYGYEGPQHF,TGTGCCAGCAGCTTAGGTTATGGATACGAGGGGCCCCAGCATTTT
TRBJ1-5,TRBD1,TRBV7-2,.,CASSLAGGSQPQHF,TGTGCCAGCAGCTTAGCAGGGGGCAGTCAGCCCCAGCATTTT
TRBJ1-6,.,TRBV19,.,CASRYRDSPLHF,TGTGCCAGTAGATACAGGGATTCACCCCTCCACTTT
TRBJ1-1,.,TRBV15,.,CATSRVGGLTEAFF,TGTGCCACCAGCAGAGTTGGAGGGCTCACTGAAGCTTTCTTT
TRBJ2-7,.,TRBV5-5,.,CASSSLSYEQYF,TGTGCCAGCAGCTCTCTCTCCTACGAGCAGTACTTC
TRBJ2-3,.,TRBV29-1,.,CSVDSGRDTQYF,TGCAGCGTTGACTCGGGTCGTGATACGCAGTATTTT
TRBJ2-1,TRBD2,TRBV9,.,CASSVSGGTNEQFF,TGTGCCAGCAGCGTTAGCGGGGGCACAAATGAGCAGTTCTTC
TRBJ2-1,.,TRBV7-9,.,CASSFPGRGEQFF,TGTGCCAGCAGCTTTCCCGGACGGGGTGAGCAGTTCTTC
TRBJ2-5,.,TRBV7-9,once,CASSLVTGQETQYF,TGTGCCAGCAGCTTAGTGACAGGCCAGGAGACCCAGTACTTC
TRBJ2-5,.,TRBV27,.,CASVQETQYF,TGTGCCAGTGTACAAGAGACCCAGTACTTC